A single sample is the source of the 23 T cell receptor beta chains below, sequenced in a study of cytomegalovirus exposure and HLA in healthy donors. This PCR relied on a set of 60 Vbeta primers and 13 Jbeta primers. The assay was immunoSEQ multiplex PCR, and TCRdb's table has in-frame clones only and misses some. The data contain more than 100,000 clones, about 74% of them singletons. The sequencing sample was made of PBMCs. Receptor source: a woman in her 50s in good health and CMV-seropositive.

The chain joins TRBV29-1 to TRBJ2-4; the D is unclear. CDR1 and CDR2 (germline): SQVTM, ANQGSEA. The V and J ends lost 7 bases and 8 bases respectively, with 18 bases between them. The CDR3 has 13 residues. CDR3 protein: CSAESLFRDIQYF. The CDR3 bases are TGCAGCGCCGAGAGTCTCTTCCGGGACATTCAGTACTTC.

The gene calls are TRBV5-1 and TRBJ2-1; D gene ambiguous. Deletions cut 1 base from V and 7 bases from J, with 15 bases between. Germline V gives CDR1 SGHRS, CDR2 YFSETQ. The CDR3 sequence is 15 residues long. DNA for the CDR3: TGCGCCAGCAGCTTGAGTGTCTCTACTATGAATGAGCAGTTCTTC. It codes for CASSLSVSTMNEQFF.

The chain carries TRBV11-3 and TRBJ1-1; maybe TRBD1 (6 bases). CDR1 and CDR2 from the germline V gene are SGHNT and YENEEA. With 5 bases removed from V and 7 bases from J, the gap between germline ends came to 14 bases. This CDR3 region has 13 residues. DNA of the CDR3: TGTGCCAGCAGCCCCGGGGGGCAGGGTGAAGCTTTCTTT. It specifies CASSPGGQGEAFF. Based on the CDR3 plus reference TRBV11-3 and TRBJ1-1, the full variable domain is EAGVVQSPRYKIIEKKQPVAFWCNPISGHNTLYWYLQNLGQGPELLIRYENEEAVDDSQLPKDRFSAERLKGVDSTLKIQPAELGDSAVYLCASSPGGQGEAFFGQGTRLTVV.

This sequence joins TRBV27 and TRBJ1-2, with 9 positions matching TRBD1. Germline CDR1 MNHEY, CDR2 SMNVEV (reference sequence). This CDR3 region has 15 residues. Losses at the gene ends were 0 bases for V and 8 bases for J; bases not matched to a gene: 7. CDR3 residues: CASSLSTYGQGGYTF. DNA of the CDR3: TGTGCCAGCAGTTTATCGACCTACGGACAGGGGGGCTACACCTTC.

The V call is TRBV5-6, the J call TRBJ2-5; 8 nucleotides match TRBD2. The J call may be in error: the DNA end matches TRBJ2-7 better. Germline V gene lookup returns CDR1 SGHDT and CDR2 YYEEEE. The CDR3 loop spans 15 amino acids. Written as DNA, the CDR3 is TGTGCCAGCAGCACCGTAGCGGGGTTCCTCTACGAGCAGTACTTC. This sequence encodes CASSTVAGFLYEQYF.

The V call is TRBV6-1, the J call TRBJ2-1, with D possibly being TRBD1 (5 bases). The CDR3 consists of 13 residues. Germline loops: CDR1 MNHNS, CDR2 SASEGT. V shed 4 bases and J shed 7 bases, with 11 bases lying between them. CDR3 region: CASSAWTTNEQFF. Here the CDR3 DNA reads TGTGCCAGCAGTGCTTGGACAACTAATGAGCAGTTCTTC.

This clone was seen once. The V call is TRBV6-5, the J call TRBJ1-6; a possible D gene is TRBD1 (5 bases). The CDR3 has 14 amino acids. V dropped 0 bases and J dropped 14 bases, with 14 bases sitting between them. Germline CDR1 reads MNHEY; CDR2 reads SVGAGI. The DNA of the CDR3 is TGTGCCAGCAGTTACTCGGGGCCATGGGAGGCCCTCCACTTT. As protein: CASSYSGPWEALHF.

V and J are TRBV4-3 and TRBJ1-2; perhaps TRBD1 as D (5 bases). V was cut by 0 bases and J by 3 bases, with 14 bases left in between. This CDR3 is built from 16 residues. The germline gives CDR1 LGHNA, CDR2 YSLEER. CDR3 loop: CASSQDLGREDYGYTF. The CDR3 DNA sequence: TGCGCCAGCAGCCAAGATCTAGGCAGGGAGGACTATGGCTACACCTTC.

This chain uses TRBV7-8 with TRBJ1-3; TRBD1 agrees at 8 bases. CDR1 and CDR2 from the germline V gene are SGHVS and FQNEAQ. This CDR3 is built from 14 residues. V shed 5 bases, J shed 5 bases, and the junction held 5 bases outside the gene matches. For the CDR3, the DNA is TGTGCCAGCAGCCCGGACAGGGCAAGAAACACCATATATTTT. As protein: CASSPDRARNTIYF.

As for this clone: Its ends do not fully match the called genes, so a read error is possible. This rearrangement joins TRBV7-9 to TRBJ2-1, with D unclear. Germline values: CDR1 SEHNR, CDR2 FQNEAQ (reference sequence). CDR3 length: 12 amino acids. CDR3 amino acids: CSSSLRLHEQFF. The CDR3 bases are TGTTCCAGCAGCTTACGGTTGCATGAGCAGTTCTTC.

This clone was seen a handful of times. The chain joins TRBV2 to TRBJ1-2; D gene uncertain. Trimming removed 4 bases from V and 3 bases from J, with 6 bases in between. CDR3 length equals 12 residues. Germline lookup yields CDR1 SNHLY and CDR2 FYNNEI. CDR3 DNA sequence: TGTGCCAGCAGTGTGCGGGACTATGGCTACACCTTC. Translating gives CASSVRDYGYTF.

The chain is built from TRBV2 and TRBJ1-4; 8 nucleotides match TRBD1. The CDR3 consists of 15 residues. Trimming cost V 5 bases and J 5 bases; bases outside gene matches: 7. Germline assignment: CDR1 SNHLY and CDR2 FYNNEI. This CDR3 is CASSLGQARNEKLFF. CDR3 DNA: TGTGCCAGCAGTTTGGGACAGGCACGGAATGAAAAACTGTTTTTT.

V is TRBV6-1 and J is TRBJ2-5; D is possibly TRBD1 (6 bases). V was pared by 8 bases and J by 1 base, with 17 bases between. The germline V gene has CDR1 MNHNS and CDR2 SASEGT. CDR3 size: 15 residues. In DNA, the CDR3 is TGTGCCAGCGACCAGGACAGAGGGCCCCAAGAGACCCAGTACTTC. Amino acid sequence: CASDQDRGPQETQYF.

The chain has TRBV5-1 and TRBJ2-1; possibly TRBD2 for D (6 bases). The germline V gene has CDR1 SGHRS and CDR2 YFSETQ. Between the trimmed V and J ends, which lost 7 bases and 3 bases, there was a span of 8 bases. The CDR3 sequence is 12 residues long. CDR3 in amino acids: CASSRDYNEQFF. DNA for the CDR3: TGCGCCAGCTCGCGGGACTACAATGAGCAGTTCTTC.

The chain couples TRBV6-6 to TRBJ1-2, with 7 bases matching TRBD1. V shed 5 bases, J shed 7 bases, and the junction held 10 bases outside the gene matches. Germline CDR1 and CDR2: MNHNY and SVGAGI (reference sequence). CDR3 length: 14 amino acids. Written as DNA, the CDR3 is TGTGCCAGCAGTGAGTTGGGGCACAGGGGTGGCTACACCTTC. The encoded protein is CASSELGHRGGYTF.

The V and J genes are TRBV4-1 and TRBJ2-1, with 8 bases that match TRBD2. V lost 1 base, J lost 4 bases, and 6 bases stayed unmatched. Germline-derived CDR1 and CDR2 are MGHRA and YSYEKL. CDR3 length equals 16 residues. The CDR3 is CASSQGNGRAYNEQFF. CDR3 sequence (DNA): TGCGCCAGCAGCCAAGGGAACGGGAGGGCTTACAATGAGCAGTTCTTC.

The chain combines TRBV6-5 with TRBJ1-1, with D unclear. The CDR3 spans 16 residues. Trimming took 3 bases from V and 4 from J, leaving 18 bases between them. The V gene's germline CDR1 is MNHEY and CDR2 SVGAGI. CDR3 DNA: TGTGCCAGCAGTTATGATTCGGGTGTTGTCGGCACTGAAGCTTTCTTT. Amino acid sequence: CASSYDSGVVGTEAFF.

The chain uses TRBV5-1 and TRBJ2-7; a possible D gene is TRBD1 (6 bases). Germline V gene sequence: CDR1 SGHRS, CDR2 YFSETQ. This CDR3 is built from 14 residues. The germline V and J ends were trimmed by 4 bases and 0 bases, with 11 bases remaining between them. The CDR3 sequence: CASSPRDTSYEQYF. The CDR3 DNA is TGCGCCAGCAGCCCTCGGGACACCTCCTACGAGCAGTACTTC.

The chain recombines TRBV5-1 with TRBJ2-7; D possibly corresponds to TRBD1 (6 bases). CDR3 length: 13 residues. V was cut by 2 bases and J by 2 bases, with 8 bases left in between. Germline CDR1 is SGHRS and CDR2 is YFSETQ. The chain's CDR3 is CASSFSGAYEQYF. The CDR3 coding sequence is TGCGCCAGCAGCTTTTCAGGGGCCTACGAGCAGTACTTC.

This chain joins TRBV2 and TRBJ1-5, with D uncertain. Germline CDR1 SNHLY, CDR2 FYNNEI. This CDR3 region has 13 residues. V was clipped by 3 bases and J by 6 bases, with 9 bases between them. The DNA of the CDR3 is TGTGCCAGCAGTGAGGAGGGTATTCAGCCCCAGCATTTT. Translation gives CASSEEGIQPQHF.

V usage is TRBV7-9 and J usage is TRBJ1-2, with 7 bases aligning to TRBD1. After removal of 5 bases from V and 8 bases from J, the junction contained 17 bases not matched to a gene. The CDR3 runs to 16 residues. Germline assignment: CDR1 SEHNR and CDR2 FQNEAQ (reference sequence). Here the CDR3 reads CASSSTIGAGGYGYTF. The CDR3 nucleotides read TGTGCCAGCAGCAGCACGATCGGCGCAGGGGGATACGGCTACACCTTC.

V gene TRBV6-1 combines with J gene TRBJ1-5; D uncertain. The V end lost 1 base, the J end lost 6 bases, and 7 bases lay between the germline ends. Per germline, CDR1 MNHNS and CDR2 SASEGT. The CDR3 spans 13 residues. CDR3 sequence reads: CASSEVFGQPQHF. The CDR3 DNA reads as TGTGCCAGCAGTGAAGTTTTCGGTCAGCCCCAGCATTTT.

Only a few counts were recorded for this clone. The rearrangement joins TRBV4-2 to TRBJ2-2; 10 nucleotides align to TRBD2. CDR3 length equals 19 residues. Unmatched junction bases numbered 14, after V lost 0 bases and J lost 7 bases. Germline CDR1 LGHNA, CDR2 YNFKEQ. The CDR3: CASSQDYGGAGGINGELFF. In DNA form, the CDR3 reads TGTGCCAGCAGCCAAGATTACGGTGGAGCGGGGGGGATAAACGGGGAGCTGTTTTTT.